These 29 T cell receptor beta chains came from one sample sequenced in a study of cytomegalovirus exposure and HLA in healthy donors. PCR involved 60 Vbeta and 13 Jbeta primers. Repertoires were generated with immunoSEQ multiplex PCR, while TCRdb's copy carries only in-frame clones and drops some. The repertoire consists of over 85,000 clones, with around 76% occurring once and the leading ten covering around an eighth. The sample taken for sequencing was PBMCs. The receptors here all came from a man aged 25 to 40 in good health and CMV-seropositive.

This clone appeared a single time. J is TRBJ2-7 and V is TRBV30, with 10 bases fitting TRBD2. The CDR3 length is 13 residues. The junction had 2 bases not matched to a gene; V was cut back by 4 bases and J by 2 bases. Germline CDR1 GTSNPN, CDR2 SVGIG (reference sequence). CDR3 sequence reads: CAWISGGTYEQYF. The CDR3 nucleotides are TGTGCCTGGATTAGCGGGGGGACCTACGAGCAGTACTTC.

As to this clone: This same CDR3 is encoded by further DNA sequences in the sample. The chain uses TRBV7-2 and TRBJ1-3; 9 positions agree with TRBD1. The germline gives CDR1 SGHTA, CDR2 FQGNSA. This CDR3 has 14 amino acids. V was pared by 5 bases and J by 4 bases, with 3 bases of the junction left unmatched. CDR3 coding DNA: TGTGCCAGCAGCCGGGACAGGGCCGGAAACACCATATATTTT. Translated, it gives CASSRDRAGNTIYF.

The V gene is TRBV4-1, the J gene TRBJ2-7; 7 nucleotides agree with TRBD1. V was pared by 3 bases and J by 5 bases, with 7 bases of the junction left unmatched. Germline CDR1 MGHRA, CDR2 YSYEKL. This CDR3 comprises 14 residues. CDR3 in amino acids: CASSHDRQGHEQYF. The CDR3 nucleotides are TGCGCCAGCAGCCATGACCGACAGGGCCACGAGCAGTACTTC.

The table lists this clone with a few counts. The chain uses TRBV9 and TRBJ1-5, with D unresolved. The ends were cut back, 3 bases at V and 3 bases at J, with 16 bases in the middle. This CDR3 has 16 residues. Germline-derived CDR1 and CDR2 are SGDLS and YYNGEE. CDR3 in DNA: TGTGCCAGCAGCGCCGGAGACCTCCTTATCAATCAGCCCCAGCATTTT. This encodes CASSAGDLLINQPQHF.

The V gene is TRBV5-1, the J gene TRBJ1-1; maybe TRBD1 (6 bases). V was cut by 1 base and J by 11 bases, with 15 bases left in between. The CDR3 runs 13 residues. CDR1 SGHRS and CDR2 YFSETQ come from the germline V gene. The CDR3 DNA reads TGCGCCAGCAGCTTGCAGGGGCTAGCAGTGGCTTTCTTT. Its protein is CASSLQGLAVAFF.

The CDR3 is CASSLEGARNTEAFF. CDR3 nucleotide sequence: TGTGCCAGCAGTTTGGAGGGGGCACGTAACACTGAAGCTTTCTTT. The chain links TRBV28 to TRBJ1-1; 7 positions agree with TRBD1. This CDR3 region has 15 residues. CDR1 MDHEN and CDR2 SYDVKM come from the germline V gene. The V segment lost 3 bases and the J segment 2 bases; nucleotides outside the gene matches: 6.

The J gene is TRBJ2-3, the V gene TRBV13; D perhaps matches TRBD1 (6 bases). The germline V and J ends were trimmed by 3 bases and 2 bases, with 15 bases remaining between them. Germline CDR1 is PRHDT and CDR2 is FYEKMQ (reference sequence). The length of the CDR3 is 16 residues. Written as DNA, the CDR3 is TGTGCCAGCAGCTTGGGCGCCGAGGGGGTCACAGATACGCAGTATTTT. Protein: CASSLGAEGVTDTQYF.

This clone was counted a few times. The chain couples TRBV4-1 to TRBJ1-4, with TRBD1 matching over 11 bases. The CDR3 length is 18 residues. Germline loops: CDR1 MGHRA, CDR2 YSYEKL. With V trimmed by 1 base and J by 4 bases, 8 bases remained unmatched. The CDR3, as DNA: TGCGCCAGCAGCCAAGGGGGGACAGGGGGACGCGGTAATGAAAAACTGTTTTTT. Translated: CASSQGGTGGRGNEKLFF.

This clone appeared a few times. Here the CDR3 reads CAWGQGNQPQHF. Here the CDR3 DNA reads TGTGCCTGGGGACAGGGAAATCAGCCCCAGCATTTT. The chain combines TRBV30 with TRBJ1-5, with 8 bases that match TRBD1. The CDR3 contains 12 residues. The V and J ends lost 5 bases and 4 bases, in that order; junction bases with no gene match: 1. Germline CDR1 reads GTSNPN; CDR2 reads SVGIG (reference sequence).

The genes are TRBV27 and TRBJ1-3, with D possibly matching TRBD1 (5 bases). V lost 0 bases to trimming and J lost 8 bases, with 14 bases between them. In germline, CDR1 is MNHEY, CDR2 SMNVEV (reference sequence). The CDR3 totals 15 residues. The CDR3 region has the DNA TGTGCCAGCAGTTTATCCTACCTCGGAGGGGACACCATATATTTT. Its protein product is CASSLSYLGGDTIYF.

V gene TRBV7-3 combines with J gene TRBJ2-3; D is unclear. The CDR3 length is 14 residues. Germline V CDR1 and CDR2: SGHTA, FQGTGA. V dropped 5 bases and J dropped 0 bases, with 9 bases sitting between them. The CDR3 nucleotides are TGTGCCAGCAGCGTAGATCGTAGCACAGATACGCAGTATTTT. Translating it yields CASSVDRSTDTQYF.

The chain carries TRBV10-3 and TRBJ2-1; 9 nucleotides agree with TRBD2. CDR3 length: 15 amino acids. Unmatched junction bases numbered 6, after V lost 4 bases and J lost 5 bases. Germline CDR1 reads ENHRY; CDR2 reads SYGVKD. The CDR3 spells CAISGWRGGDNEQFF. CDR3 sequence (DNA): TGTGCCATCAGTGGTTGGCGGGGGGGAGACAATGAGCAGTTCTTC.

Only a few counts were recorded for this clone. The chain uses TRBV4-2 and TRBJ1-1; D gene unclear. CDR3 length: 15 residues. Trimming stripped 0 bases from V and 0 bases from J, with 8 bases between. Germline-derived CDR1 and CDR2 are LGHNA and YNFKEQ. CDR3 loop: CASSQEQTMNTEAFF. CDR3 bases: TGTGCCAGCAGCCAAGAACAGACCATGAACACTGAAGCTTTCTTT.

The V and J genes are TRBV5-4 and TRBJ2-7, with 9 bases identical to TRBD1. The CDR3 loop spans 14 amino acids. Germline CDR1 SGHNT, CDR2 YYREEE (reference sequence). V trimming: 4 bases; J trimming: 2 bases; junction bases outside the gene matches: 4. For the CDR3, the DNA is TGTGCCAGCAGCCACGGGACAGGGCCCTACGAGCAGTACTTC. It is translated as CASSHGTGPYEQYF.

V usage is TRBV10-3 and J usage is TRBJ1-2; 7 positions match TRBD1. The ends lost 10 bases at V and 3 bases at J; junction bases unmatched: 8. The length of the CDR3 is 13 residues. Per germline, CDR1 ENHRY and CDR2 SYGVKD. The chain's CDR3 is CATRGTDDYGYTF. Here the CDR3 DNA reads TGTGCCACAAGGGGGACAGACGACTATGGCTACACCTTC.

This clone was counted a few times. The chain carries TRBV14 and TRBJ1-3; possible D gene TRBD1, 5 bases. The CDR3 loop spans 13 amino acids. The germline V and J ends were trimmed by 7 bases and 9 bases, with 16 bases remaining between them. Germline CDR1 and CDR2: SGHDN and FVKESK. CDR3 loop: CASKEGRSGTIYF. CDR3 sequence (DNA): TGTGCCAGCAAGGAGGGGCGGAGTGGCACCATATATTTT.

This clone was observed a single time. The chain combines TRBV10-1 with TRBJ2-4, with D tentatively TRBD1 (6 bases). V was clipped by 3 bases and J by 4 bases, with 13 bases between them. The CDR3 has 15 amino acids. Per the germline V gene, CDR1 is WNHNN and CDR2 is SYGVQD (reference sequence). The CDR3 is CASSEGGQQKNIQYF. The DNA of the CDR3 is TGCGCCAGCAGTGAAGGAGGACAGCAGAAAAACATTCAGTACTTC.

The chain carries TRBV7-9 and TRBJ2-2; the match to TRBD1 covers 9 bases. The CDR3 spans 17 residues. The V and J ends lost 5 bases and 7 bases, in that order; junction bases with no gene match: 14. Germline-derived CDR1 and CDR2 are SEHNR and FQNEAQ (reference sequence). CDR3 bases: TGTGCCAGCAGCCTTCGACAGGGGGGCCGGTTTGGCGGGGAGCTGTTTTTT. Amino acid sequence: CASSLRQGGRFGGELFF.

The V gene is TRBV6-5, the J gene TRBJ1-6; D not resolved. The germline CDR1 and CDR2 sequences are MNHEY and SVGAGI. This CDR3 has 15 residues. V was trimmed by 2 bases and J by 4 bases, leaving 9 bases between them. The CDR3 reads CASSYNAGYNSPLHF. DNA of the CDR3: TGTGCCAGCAGTTACAACGCGGGTTATAATTCACCCCTCCACTTT.

V and J are TRBV11-3 and TRBJ1-5; weak D call: TRBD1 (5 bases). Trimming cost V 0 bases and J 7 bases, with 10 bases left between them. The germline V gene has CDR1 SGHNT and CDR2 YENEEA. The CDR3 extends over 14 amino acids. The CDR3: CASSLERGEQPQHF. In DNA, the CDR3 is TGTGCCAGCAGCTTAGAGCGGGGGGAACAGCCCCAGCATTTT.

This clone was seen a few times. The chain combines TRBV7-9 with TRBJ1-4; D perhaps matches TRBD1 (6 bases). Trimming took 2 bases from V and 0 from J, leaving 16 bases between them. Germline CDR1 reads SEHNR; CDR2 reads FQNEAQ (reference sequence). This CDR3 comprises 18 residues. CDR3 amino acids: CASSLFEGTISTNEKLFF. The DNA of the CDR3 is TGTGCCAGCAGCTTATTTGAGGGGACAATCTCAACTAATGAAAAACTGTTTTTT.

The chain has TRBV19 and TRBJ1-2, with TRBD1 matching 11 bases. V was clipped by 6 bases and J by 4 bases; unmatched bases: 7. Per germline, CDR1 LNHDA and CDR2 SQIVND (reference sequence). The CDR3 has 15 residues. Here the CDR3 DNA reads TGTGCCAGTAGCGCCGGGACAGGGGGAACCTATGGCTACACCTTC. It specifies CASSAGTGGTYGYTF.

This rearrangement joins TRBV4-2 to TRBJ1-2, with D maybe TRBD1 (5 bases). Germline V gives CDR1 LGHNA, CDR2 YNFKEQ. Trimming left V 0 bases short and J 3 bases short, with 14 bases between. The CDR3 has 16 amino acids. CDR3 nucleotide sequence: TGTGCCAGCAGCCAAGATTTGCGCAGGGCGGACTATGGCTACACCTTC. Protein sequence: CASSQDLRRADYGYTF.

The J gene is TRBJ2-1, the V gene TRBV25-1, with a weak D call TRBD1 (5 bases). Trimming took 3 bases from V and 10 from J, leaving 10 bases between them. The length of the CDR3 is 12 residues. Germline assignment: CDR1 MGHDK and CDR2 SYGVNS. CDR3 coding DNA: TGTGCCAGCAGTGACGGTTGGGGCGAGCAGTTCTTC. This sequence encodes CASSDGWGEQFF.

The chain has TRBV6-6 and TRBJ1-1; D remains ambiguous. The germline CDR1 and CDR2 sequences are MNHNY and SVGAGI (reference sequence). CDR3 length: 12 residues. The V end lost 8 bases, the J end lost 5 bases, and 12 bases lay between the germline ends. The CDR3 here is CASEREGTEAFF. The CDR3 bases are TGTGCCAGCGAGAGGGAAGGTACTGAAGCTTTCTTT.

The gene calls are TRBV10-1 and TRBJ2-4, with 12 bases fitting TRBD2. Germline CDR1 is WNHNN and CDR2 is SYGVQD (reference sequence). This CDR3 has 20 residues. J gave up 0 bases and V 1 base, and 10 bases lay outside the gene matches. The CDR3 coding sequence is TGCGCCAGCAGTGAGTTGCCACTAGCGGGGGGACCACTAGCCAAAAACATTCAGTACTTC. Translating it yields CASSELPLAGGPLAKNIQYF.

The chain carries TRBV4-3 and TRBJ1-5, with D tentatively TRBD1 (6 bases). Germline V lookup: CDR1 LGHNA, CDR2 YSLEER. The CDR3 runs 15 residues. V was shortened by 0 bases and J by 6 bases, with 12 bases between the two germline ends. This chain's CDR3 is CASSQDVTGSQPQHF. The CDR3 nucleotides are TGCGCCAGCAGCCAAGACGTAACAGGGAGTCAGCCCCAGCATTTT.

Details on this clone: The sample carries other DNA sequences with the same CDR3. The genes are TRBV27 and TRBJ1-1, with D possibly being TRBD1 (6 bases). The CDR3 consists of 14 residues. V was clipped by 4 bases and J by 0 bases, with 9 bases between them. Per the germline V gene, CDR1 is MNHEY and CDR2 is SMNVEV (reference sequence). The CDR3 loop reads CASSSGQLNTEAFF. The CDR3 DNA is TGTGCCAGCAGTTCCGGACAGCTGAACACTGAAGCTTTCTTT.

The CDR3 protein is CASSLSSTTEAFF. The CDR3 nucleotides read TGTGCCAGCAGCTTAAGTAGCACAACTGAAGCTTTCTTT. This chain joins TRBV7-3 and TRBJ1-1; D is uncertain. Germline V gene sequence: CDR1 SGHTA, CDR2 FQGTGA. Trimming removed 1 base from V and 5 bases from J, with 8 bases in between. The length of the CDR3 is 13 residues.